Described below is a single T cell receptor beta chain sequence and its context. As yet, its antigen is unknown. This entry is derived from a study of blood T cells in healthy people across ages. General study results and limits: Getting older went along with TCR beta diversity per million T cells dropping roughly linearly.

With each sample, at least 5.5 micrograms of total RNA were extracted. V lost 0 bases to trimming and J lost 10 bases, with 9 bases between them. Germline CDR1 is DFQATT and CDR2 is SNEGSKA (reference sequence). The CDR3 extends over 11 amino acids. A second roughly 7 to 12 cycle PCR used barcoded and J-beta primers. Each cDNA molecule carried a tag from a template-switch adaptor that contained 12 random nucleotides. One entry per CDR3 protein, called by TCRdb with MiXCR from the 5' RACE reads. The sample records about a million distinct CDR3 sequences, about 51% being singletons. The sequence derives from an older woman in good health. Sequencing was performed on blood. This chain links TRBV20-1 with TRBJ1-2; D is unclear. DNA for the CDR3: TGCAGTGCTAGAGATATGTCCGACTACACCTTC. Its protein is CSARDMSDYTF.